This T cell receptor beta chain came from a study of beta chain features in type 1 diabetes. This clone was picked up a small number of times. The antigen is unknown. Every bit of the isolated RNA underwent reverse transcription, so sequencing read expressed TCRB transcripts. Using immunoSEQ multiplex PCR, the repertoire was profiled, and TCRdb retains in-frame clones only, with some absent. Of hundreds of thousands of clones listed, roughly 16% are singletons. The study's findings and limits: Researchers report that Type 1 diabetes patients had moderately but significantly shorter TCRB CDR3s across all four CD4+ subsets. Shorter templates might be favored by PCR, equally in patients and controls.

This TCR derives from a man in his late teens or twenties in good health. Sequencing was done on a sample of naive CD4+ T cells from blood.

CDR3 sequence (DNA): TGTGCCAGCAGCCCCCTAGACAGGTATAATCAGCCCCAGCATTTT. This encodes CASSPLDRYNQPQHF. This sequence joins TRBV14 and TRBJ1-5, with D perhaps matching TRBD1 (6 bases). Deletions cut 4 bases from V and 4 bases from J, with 14 bases between. Germline CDR1 and CDR2: SGHDN and FVKESK. The CDR3 is made up of 15 amino acids.